The 22 T cell receptor beta chains given below trace back to one sample, sequenced in a study of blood T cell repertoires in COVID-19. Measured with immunoSEQ multiplex PCR; TCRdb has only the in-frame clones, and not every one. The data hold 70,000 to 95,000 clones, with roughly 88% observed a single time. Input material: peripheral blood. The receptor set was obtained from a human donor in a cohort sampled during active COVID-19.

J is TRBJ2-3 and V is TRBV6-1; TRBD2 matches at 9 bases. There are 16 residues in the CDR3. Per the germline V gene, CDR1 is MNHNS and CDR2 is SASEGT. The trim removed 1 base at V and 2 bases at J, leaving 4 bases unmatched. The CDR3 bases are TGTGCCAGCAGTGAAGGAGCGGGGGGCCTCACAGATACGCAGTATTTT. It is translated as CASSEGAGGLTDTQYF.

This chain links TRBV30 with TRBJ1-3; D is unresolved. CDR3 length: 15 amino acids. The ends were cut back, 2 bases at V and 0 bases at J, with 11 bases in the middle. The germline CDR1 and CDR2 sequences are GTSNPN and SVGIG (reference sequence). The CDR3 coding sequence is TGTGCCTGGAGTACCCAGGCCAGCTCTGGAAACACCATATATTTT. Its protein product is CAWSTQASSGNTIYF.

The chain links TRBV28 to TRBJ2-3, with 9 nucleotides matching TRBD1. In germline, CDR1 is MDHEN, CDR2 SYDVKM. The CDR3 length is 15 residues. V dropped 7 bases and J dropped 2; count of bases not matched to a gene: 7. The DNA for the CDR3 is TGTGCCAGCAAAGGACAGGGGATTAACACAGATACGCAGTATTTT. Its translation is CASKGQGINTDTQYF.

The gene calls are TRBV19 and TRBJ2-1; TRBD1 is a possible D gene (6 bases). The CDR3 is 13 amino acids. V was pared by 6 bases and J by 0 bases, with 6 bases between. CDR1 is LNHDA and CDR2 is SQIVND in the germline V gene (reference sequence). The CDR3 spells CASRDSSYNEQFF. In DNA, the CDR3 is TGTGCCAGTAGGGACAGCTCCTACAATGAGCAGTTCTTC.

The V call is TRBV4-1, the J call TRBJ2-7; D gene uncertain. The V end lost 4 bases, the J end lost 0 bases, and 13 bases lay between the germline ends. Per the germline V gene, CDR1 is MGHRA and CDR2 is YSYEKL. The CDR3 sequence is 15 residues long. The CDR3 DNA follows: TGCGCCAGCAGCCTGACGACCGGGTTCTCCTACGAGCAGTACTTC. Translating gives CASSLTTGFSYEQYF.

This chain joins TRBV5-6 and TRBJ1-6; D may be TRBD1 (6 bases). CDR1 SGHDT and CDR2 YYEEEE come from the germline V gene. The CDR3 consists of 14 residues. V lost 1 base to trimming and J lost 6 bases, with 8 bases between them. CDR3 sequence: CASSLPGVNSPLHF. The CDR3 DNA reads TGTGCCAGCAGCTTGCCAGGGGTTAATTCACCCCTCCACTTT. Drawing the rest from reference TRBV5-6 and TRBJ1-6, the complete variable domain is DAGVTQSPTHLIKTRGQQVTLRCSPKSGHDTVSWYQQALGQGPQFIFQYYEEEERQRGNFPDRFSGHQFPNYSSELNVNALLLGDSALYLCASSLPGVNSPLHFGNGTRLTVT.

The rearrangement uses TRBV30 and TRBJ1-1; tentatively, D is TRBD1 (6 bases). The CDR3 length is 14 residues. V lost 3 bases, J lost 11 bases, and 22 bases lay in between. Germline V lookup: CDR1 GTSNPN, CDR2 SVGIG (reference sequence). The DNA for the CDR3 is TGTGCCTGGAGCCCCGGGGCACGGGGGGCGACGGCTTTCTTT. It yields the protein CAWSPGARGATAFF.

The chain recombines TRBV4-3 with TRBJ1-3, with a possible D match to TRBD1 (5 bases). CDR3 length: 19 amino acids. Germline CDR1 and CDR2: LGHNA and YSLEER. V was trimmed by 3 bases and J by 3 bases, leaving 24 bases between them. CDR3 region: CASSQTPGGPEVSGNTIYF. The CDR3 region has the DNA TGCGCCAGCAGCCAGACCCCCGGGGGACCTGAAGTGAGTGGAAACACCATATATTTT.

The genes are TRBV18 and TRBJ2-2, with D perhaps matching TRBD1 (5 bases). Trimming stripped 10 bases from V and 10 bases from J, with 34 bases between. Germline-derived CDR1 and CDR2 are KGHSH and LQKENI. This CDR3 has 18 residues. The CDR3 sequence: CATPRLDGGALNDVELFF. The CDR3 coding sequence is TGTGCCACCCCCCGCCTAGATGGTGGGGCCCTTAATGACGTGGAGCTGTTTTTT.

The table lists this clone with a count of one. V and J are TRBV2 and TRBJ1-2, with D perhaps TRBD1 (6 bases). The CDR3 has 13 amino acids. Deletions cut 4 bases from V and 6 bases from J, with 12 bases between. Germline assignment: CDR1 SNHLY and CDR2 FYNNEI. This CDR3 is CASSGTGNDGYTF. The CDR3, as DNA: TGTGCCAGCAGTGGAACAGGGAATGATGGCTACACCTTC.

The rearrangement uses TRBV6-5 and TRBJ2-3; 12 nucleotides line up with TRBD2. The CDR3 is 15 amino acids. The V gene end was trimmed by 6 bases and the J gene end by 3 bases; junction bases not matched to a gene: 4. Germline V CDR1 and CDR2: MNHEY, SVGAGI. The CDR3 nucleotides read TGTGCCAGCAGGACTAGCGGGGGACTGACAGATACGCAGTATTTT. As protein: CASRTSGGLTDTQYF.

The rearrangement links TRBV10-3 to TRBJ2-3; 8 bases align to TRBD2. The germline V gene has CDR1 ENHRY and CDR2 SYGVKD. This CDR3 is 14 amino acids long. J lost 9 bases, V lost 0 bases, and 5 bases had no gene match. CDR3 residues: CAISESGLAGTQYF. The CDR3 coding sequence is TGTGCCATCAGTGAGTCCGGACTAGCTGGGACGCAGTATTTT.

V is TRBV19 and J is TRBJ1-4; no firm D call. Trimming removed 4 bases from V and 8 bases from J, with 11 bases in between. The CDR3 has 13 amino acids. The germline V gene encodes CDR1 LNHDA and CDR2 SQIVND (reference sequence). The CDR3 nucleotides are TGTGCCAGTAGTACTCACGAACGGGAAAAACTGTTTTTT. Its translation: CASSTHEREKLFF.

V gene TRBV6-5 combines with J gene TRBJ2-5; 12 nucleotides match TRBD1. Germline lookup yields CDR1 MNHEY and CDR2 SVGAGI. This CDR3 contains 15 residues. J was trimmed by 5 bases and V by 2 bases; bases with no gene match: 3. The CDR3 bases are TGTGCCAGCAGTTACGGGACAGGGGGCGCTGAGACCCAGTACTTC. It encodes CASSYGTGGAETQYF.

V usage is TRBV7-8 and J usage is TRBJ1-6; possible D gene TRBD1, 5 bases. This CDR3 spans 14 amino acids. Germline-derived CDR1 and CDR2 are SGHVS and FQNEAQ. V lost 3 bases, J lost 6 bases, and 9 bases lay in between. CDR3 nucleotides: TGTGCCAGCAGCTTTGCAGGGATTAATTCACCCCTCCACTTT. It translates to CASSFAGINSPLHF.

This sequence joins TRBV15 and TRBJ2-5, with D tentatively TRBD2 (7 bases). V was shortened by 6 bases and J by 0 bases, with 11 bases between the two germline ends. The germline gives CDR1 LNHNV, CDR2 YYDKDF (reference sequence). This CDR3 has 14 residues. CDR3 DNA sequence: TGTGCCACCAGAGGGGGGGGCGACCAAGAGACCCAGTACTTC. This translates into CATRGGGDQETQYF.

The V and J genes are TRBV6-5 and TRBJ1-4; D may be TRBD1 (6 bases). This CDR3 contains 15 residues. Germline CDR1 and CDR2: MNHEY and SVGAGI. V gave up 2 bases and J gave up 7 bases, with 14 bases separating them. This CDR3 reads CASSYETGVGEKLFF. As DNA, the CDR3 is TGTGCCAGCAGTTACGAGACAGGTGTTGGTGAAAAACTGTTTTTT.

The rearrangement joins TRBV7-8 to TRBJ2-1, with D possibly TRBD2 on 6 matching bases. V dropped 5 bases and J dropped 7 bases, with 9 bases sitting between them. Germline V gives CDR1 SGHVS, CDR2 FQNEAQ. The CDR3 is 12 amino acids. The CDR3 here is CASSPRENEQFF. CDR3 nucleotides: TGTGCCAGCAGCCCTCGGGAGAATGAGCAGTTCTTC.

V usage is TRBV9 and J usage is TRBJ1-2, with 7 bases identical to TRBD1. Unmatched junction bases numbered 12, after V lost 6 bases and J lost 4 bases. The CDR3 contains 15 residues. Germline loops: CDR1 SGDLS, CDR2 YYNGEE. The CDR3 region has the DNA TGTGCCAGCACTCCCCGAGGGGGCCTCGGCTATGGCTACACCTTC. As protein: CASTPRGGLGYGYTF.

V and J are TRBV12-3 or TRBV12-4 and TRBJ2-7; D unresolved. Trimming took off 4 bases at V and 9 bases at J, with 10 bases between the two ends. This CDR3 contains 11 residues. As DNA, the CDR3 is TGTGCCAGCAGTTCGAGACTTCGGCAGTACTTC. It yields the protein CASSSRLRQYF.

The V call is TRBV28, the J call TRBJ1-2; D is uncertain. CDR1 and CDR2 (germline): MDHEN, SYDVKM. Trimming took off 2 bases at V and 2 bases at J, with 6 bases between the two ends. CDR3 length equals 13 residues. The CDR3 DNA is TGTGCCAGCAGTTTAGGGCAGAACTATGGCTACACCTTC. The encoded protein is CASSLGQNYGYTF.

This rearrangement joins TRBV4-3 to TRBJ1-3, with D perhaps matching TRBD1 (5 bases). CDR3 length: 17 residues. The V gene lost 1 base and the J gene lost 0 bases, with 13 bases spanning the gap. Germline CDR1 and CDR2: LGHNA and YSLEER. The CDR3 DNA follows: TGCGCCAGCAGCCAAGGGGGCGGACGAAGCTCTGGAAACACCATATATTTT. Encoded protein: CASSQGGGRSSGNTIYF.